Reported below is one TCR beta chain. Its antigen is unknown. The sample is drawn from a study of tumor-infiltrating lymphocytes in primary liver carcinoma. Findings of the study overall: The study used bulk unsorted samples and so did not compare CD4+ and CD8+ repertoires.

Germline values: CDR1 MNHNS, CDR2 SASEGT. The CDR3 has 14 residues. RNA isolated from unsorted whole blood supplied the blood RNA, with germline DNA also extracted. A constant-region primer primed TCR beta cDNA synthesis from 450 to 550 ng of total RNA. Three nested multiplex PCR rounds of slightly modified ARM-PCR generated TCR beta libraries. Investigators reported that the first two PCR rounds, at approximately 11 cycles each, used TRBV1-TRBV30 forward primers with a C-beta reverse primer. TCRdb used MiXCR to reprocess the multiplex PCR reads, holding one entry per CDR3 protein. The repertoire holds some 190,000 distinct CDR3 sequences, with roughly three fifths as singletons.

The chain joins TRBV6-1 to TRBJ2-7; no clear D. The sample was peripheral blood. This TCR came from a man aged 40-55 years with primary liver carcinoma and hepatitis B virus infection. CDR3 sequence (DNA): TGTGTTTCCAGCCGAAATCGACTCGACTACGAGCAGTACTTC. Protein: CVSSRNRLDYEQYF.